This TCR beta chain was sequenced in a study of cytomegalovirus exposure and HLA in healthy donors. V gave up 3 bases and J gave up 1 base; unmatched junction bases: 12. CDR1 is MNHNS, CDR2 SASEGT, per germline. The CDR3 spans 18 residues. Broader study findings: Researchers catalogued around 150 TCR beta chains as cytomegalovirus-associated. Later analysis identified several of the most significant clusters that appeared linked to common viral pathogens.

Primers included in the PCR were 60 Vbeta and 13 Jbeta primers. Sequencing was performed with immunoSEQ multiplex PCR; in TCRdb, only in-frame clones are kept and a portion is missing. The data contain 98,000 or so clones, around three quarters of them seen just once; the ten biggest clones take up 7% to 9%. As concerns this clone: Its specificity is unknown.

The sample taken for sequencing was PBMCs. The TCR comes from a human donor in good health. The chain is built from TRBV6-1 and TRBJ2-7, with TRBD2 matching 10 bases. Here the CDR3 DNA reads TGTGCCAGCAGTGAGGGCCTAAGCGGGGGGGAATTTTCCTACGAGCAGTACTTC. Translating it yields CASSEGLSGGEFSYEQYF.